This TCR beta chain is drawn from a study of blood T cell repertoires in COVID-19. The wider study: The United States, Italy and Spain supplied acute and convalescent COVID-19 samples. PBMCs, B-cell-depleted T cells, or T cells were the source of the cDNA or gDNA that made up the material.

V trimming: 5 bases; J trimming: 5 bases; junction bases outside the gene matches: 7. CDR1 and CDR2 (germline): SGHNT, YENEEA. The CDR3 spans 14 residues. Here immunoSEQ multiplex PCR was the method, and the copy in TCRdb shows in-frame clones only, minus some. The sample shows 150,000 to 200,000 clones, about 88% of them seen only once. The chain has TRBV11-3 and TRBJ1-2; 8 bases align to TRBD1. This receptor was taken from a woman older than 75 in a cohort sampled during active or convalescent COVID-19. Sequencing was done on a sample of peripheral blood. Written as DNA, the CDR3 is TGTGCCAGCAGCCCGCGGACAGGGAGTTATGGCTACACCTTC. Translating gives CASSPRTGSYGYTF.